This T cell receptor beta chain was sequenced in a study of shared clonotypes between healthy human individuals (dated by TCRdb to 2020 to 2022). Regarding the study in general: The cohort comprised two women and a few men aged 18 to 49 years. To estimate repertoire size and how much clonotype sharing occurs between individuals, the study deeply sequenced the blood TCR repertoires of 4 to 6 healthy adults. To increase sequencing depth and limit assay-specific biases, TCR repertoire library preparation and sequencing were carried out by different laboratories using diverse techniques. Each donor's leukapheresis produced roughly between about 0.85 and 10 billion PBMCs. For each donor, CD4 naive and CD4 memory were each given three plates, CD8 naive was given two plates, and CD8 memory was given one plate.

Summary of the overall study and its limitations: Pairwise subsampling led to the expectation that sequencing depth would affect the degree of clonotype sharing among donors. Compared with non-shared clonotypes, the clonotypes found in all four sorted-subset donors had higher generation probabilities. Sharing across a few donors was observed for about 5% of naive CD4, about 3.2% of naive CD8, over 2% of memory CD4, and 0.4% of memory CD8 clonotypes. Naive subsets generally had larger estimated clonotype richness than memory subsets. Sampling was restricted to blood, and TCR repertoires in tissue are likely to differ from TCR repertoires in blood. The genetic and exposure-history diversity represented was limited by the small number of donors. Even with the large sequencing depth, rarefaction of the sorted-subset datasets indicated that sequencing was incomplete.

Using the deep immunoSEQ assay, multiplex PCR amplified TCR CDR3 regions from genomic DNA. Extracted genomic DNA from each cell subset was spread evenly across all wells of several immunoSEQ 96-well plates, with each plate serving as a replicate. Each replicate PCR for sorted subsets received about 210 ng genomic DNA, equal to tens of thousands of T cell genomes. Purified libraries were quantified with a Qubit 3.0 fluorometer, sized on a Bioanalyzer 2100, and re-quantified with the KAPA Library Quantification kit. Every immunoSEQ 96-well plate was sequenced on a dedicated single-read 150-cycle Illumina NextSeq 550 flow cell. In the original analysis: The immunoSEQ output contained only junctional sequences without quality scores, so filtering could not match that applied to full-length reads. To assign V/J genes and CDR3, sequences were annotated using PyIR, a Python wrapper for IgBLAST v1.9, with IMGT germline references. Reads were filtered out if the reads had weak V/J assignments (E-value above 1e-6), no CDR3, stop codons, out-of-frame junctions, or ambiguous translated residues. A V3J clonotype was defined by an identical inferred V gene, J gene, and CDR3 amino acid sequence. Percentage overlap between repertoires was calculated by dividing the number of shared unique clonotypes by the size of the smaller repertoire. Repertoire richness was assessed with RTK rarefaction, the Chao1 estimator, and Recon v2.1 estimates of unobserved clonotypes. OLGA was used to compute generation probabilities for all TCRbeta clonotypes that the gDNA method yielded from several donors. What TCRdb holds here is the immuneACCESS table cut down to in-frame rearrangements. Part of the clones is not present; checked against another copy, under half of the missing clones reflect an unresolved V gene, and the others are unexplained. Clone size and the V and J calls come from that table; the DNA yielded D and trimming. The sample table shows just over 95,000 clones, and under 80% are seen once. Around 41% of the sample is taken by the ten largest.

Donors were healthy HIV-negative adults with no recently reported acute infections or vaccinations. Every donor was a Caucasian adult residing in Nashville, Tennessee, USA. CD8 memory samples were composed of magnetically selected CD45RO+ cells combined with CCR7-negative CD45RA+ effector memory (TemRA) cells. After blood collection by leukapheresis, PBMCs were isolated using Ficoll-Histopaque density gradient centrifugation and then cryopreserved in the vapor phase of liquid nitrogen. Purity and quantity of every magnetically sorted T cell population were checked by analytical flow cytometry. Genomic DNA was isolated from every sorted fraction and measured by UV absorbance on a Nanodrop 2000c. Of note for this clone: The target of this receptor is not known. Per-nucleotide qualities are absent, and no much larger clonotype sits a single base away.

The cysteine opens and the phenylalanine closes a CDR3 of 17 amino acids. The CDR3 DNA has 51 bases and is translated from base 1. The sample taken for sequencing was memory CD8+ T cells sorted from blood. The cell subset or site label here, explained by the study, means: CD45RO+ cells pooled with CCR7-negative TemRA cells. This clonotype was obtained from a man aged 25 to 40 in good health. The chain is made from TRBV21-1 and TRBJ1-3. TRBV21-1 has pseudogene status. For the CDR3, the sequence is CASSKYCTGGSGNTIYF. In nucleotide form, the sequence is TGTGCCAGCAGCAAATACTGCACAGGAGGCTCTGGAAACACCATATATTTT.